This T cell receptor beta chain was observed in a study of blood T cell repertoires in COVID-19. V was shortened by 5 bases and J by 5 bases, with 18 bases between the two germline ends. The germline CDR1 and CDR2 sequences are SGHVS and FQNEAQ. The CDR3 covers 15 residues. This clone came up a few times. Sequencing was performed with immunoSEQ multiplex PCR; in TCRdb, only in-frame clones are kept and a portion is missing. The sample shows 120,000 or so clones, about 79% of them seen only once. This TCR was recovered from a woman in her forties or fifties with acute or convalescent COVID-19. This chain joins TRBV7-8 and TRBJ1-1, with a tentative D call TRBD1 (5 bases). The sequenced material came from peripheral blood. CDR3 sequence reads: CASSPYSGGGTEAFF. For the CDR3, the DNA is TGTGCCAGCAGCCCCTATAGCGGGGGGGGAACTGAAGCTTTCTTT.